The 22 T cell receptor beta chains below come from one sample, sequenced in a study of CD8 T cells in ankylosing spondylitis (dated by TCRdb to the late 2010s). The library was produced with 5' RACE. Sequencer: Illumina HiSeq 2500. TCRdb itself trimmed the public reads at Q25 with fastp, ran MiXCR and retained productive beta chains. Every entry covers one CDR3 protein and lists the most common genes and DNA from its rows. In all, the sample holds 150,000 to 200,000 distinct CDR3 sequences, and 11% of those were seen once. 25% to 35% of the sample comes from the top ten. The specimen sequenced was blood, either unsorted or a sorted T cell fraction (not recorded which). The receptors originated from a male donor with ankylosing spondylitis or in good health (not recorded which).

The rearrangement uses TRBV2 and TRBJ2-2; D unclear. CDR3 length: 11 residues. In germline, CDR1 is SNHLY, CDR2 FYNNEI. Between the trimmed V and J ends, which lost 7 bases and 4 bases, there was a span of 4 bases. CDR3 bases: TGTGCCAGCAAAGGCACCGGGGAGCTGTTTTTT. Amino acids: CASKGTGELFF. Together with reference TRBV2 and TRBJ2-2, the CDR3 gives the full variable domain: EPEVTQTPSHQVTQMGQEVILRCVPISNHLYFYWYRQILGQKVEFLVSFYNNEISEKSEIFDDQFSVERPDGSNFTLKIRSTKLEDSAMYFCASKGTGELFFGEGSRLTVL.

The chain links TRBV12-3 or TRBV12-4 to TRBJ2-1; no firm D call. The CDR3 contains 13 residues. V lost 5 bases to trimming and J lost 6 bases, with 11 bases between them. DNA of the CDR3: TGTGCCAGCAGTCGTCGGCACGGCAATGAGCAGTTCTTC. Translating gives CASSRRHGNEQFF.

This clonotype was detected only a few times. The chain joins TRBV5-1 to TRBJ2-2; 11 bases match TRBD1. J lost 4 bases, V lost 5 bases, and 7 bases had no gene match. Germline values: CDR1 SGHRS, CDR2 YFSETQ. This CDR3 is built from 16 residues. CDR3 residues: CASRHGQGAFTGELFF. In nucleotides, the CDR3 is TGCGCCAGCAGACACGGACAGGGGGCCTTCACCGGGGAGCTGTTTTTT.

This clonotype was found many times. The V and J genes are TRBV29-1 and TRBJ2-7; either TRBD1 or TRBD2 may fit D (5 bases each). Trimming took off 7 bases at V and 4 bases at J, with 20 bases between the two ends. Germline CDR1 and CDR2: SQVTM and ANQGSEA. This CDR3 contains 14 residues. The CDR3 DNA reads as TGCAGCGCGGGACCGAACGTGGGGCTTTACGAGCAGTACTTC. Its translation: CSAGPNVGLYEQYF.

V usage is TRBV7-9 and J usage is TRBJ2-2; 7 bases align to TRBD1. There are 14 residues in the CDR3. Unmatched junction bases numbered 2, after V lost 1 base and J lost 6 bases. The germline V gene has CDR1 SEHNR and CDR2 FQNEAQ (reference sequence). In DNA form, the CDR3 reads TGTGCCAGCAGCTTAGAGGGGGCGGCCGGGGAGCTGTTTTTT. Its translation: CASSLEGAAGELFF.

This clonotype came up many times. The chain employs TRBV12-3 or TRBV12-4 and TRBJ2-2, with 8 bases matching TRBD2. V gave up 5 bases and J gave up 6 bases; unmatched junction bases: 8. CDR3 length equals 15 residues. CDR3 sequence reads: CASSGGLAGSGELFF. For the CDR3, the DNA is TGTGCCAGCAGTGGAGGGCTAGCGGGTTCCGGGGAGCTGTTTTTT.

The CDR3, as DNA: TGTGCCAGCAGCTTATTAGGTCGAGGAAGGGGCCAGTACTTC. Protein product: CASSLLGRGRGQYF. The chain joins TRBV7-6 to TRBJ2-5; tentative D call: TRBD1 (5 bases). V was clipped by 2 bases and J by 10 bases, with 17 bases between them. Germline CDR1 and CDR2: SGHVS and FNYEAQ. The CDR3 runs to 14 residues.

The table lists this clonotype with a few counts. The chain couples TRBV7-2 to TRBJ1-2, with TRBD1 identical over 8 bases. The junction had 7 bases not matched to a gene; V was cut back by 0 bases and J by 7 bases. The CDR3 covers 15 residues. Germline V gene data show CDR1 as SGHTA and CDR2 as FQGNSA. As DNA, the CDR3 is TGTGCCAGCAGCTTAGCCGGACAGGGAAACCTTGGCTACACCTTC. Protein sequence: CASSLAGQGNLGYTF.

This clonotype has just a few counts. The rearrangement uses TRBV27 and TRBJ2-1, with 7 bases that match TRBD2. The junction had 5 bases not matched to a gene; V was cut back by 6 bases and J by 0 bases. Germline values: CDR1 MNHEY, CDR2 SMNVEV (reference sequence). The CDR3 has 15 residues. CDR3: CASRPSGISYNEQFF. The CDR3 DNA reads as TGTGCCAGCAGGCCGAGCGGGATCTCCTACAATGAGCAGTTCTTC.

The V and J genes are TRBV6-1 and TRBJ1-3; a weak D match, TRBD1 (6 bases). Looked up from germline, CDR1 is MNHNS and CDR2 is SASEGT. Trimming removed 6 bases at V and 2 bases at J, with 23 bases between. The CDR3 has 18 residues. This CDR3 reads CASRTTGVPSLAGNTIYF. The CDR3 DNA reads TGTGCCAGCAGGACGACAGGAGTACCCTCTCTAGCTGGAAACACCATATATTTT.

This clonotype was recorded many times. The V and J genes are TRBV28 and TRBJ2-2; D may be TRBD1 (6 bases). CDR1 and CDR2 from the germline V gene are MDHEN and SYDVKM. CDR3 length equals 16 residues. V lost 10 bases and J 5 bases, leaving 23 bases between the germline ends. CDR3 loop: CAILGKTGRVTGELFF. The CDR3 DNA is TGTGCCATCCTGGGGAAGACAGGAAGGGTTACCGGGGAGCTGTTTTTT.

This clonotype occurred many times. This chain joins TRBV2 and TRBJ2-5; D gene ambiguous. Looked up from germline, CDR1 is SNHLY and CDR2 is FYNNEI. V was clipped by 3 bases and J by 5 bases, with 7 bases between them. The CDR3 length is 12 residues. The CDR3 loop is CASSDGRETQYF. Written as DNA, the CDR3 is TGTGCCAGCAGTGATGGTAGGGAGACCCAGTACTTC.

The sample holds many counts of this clonotype. The CDR3 region is CASSQGRAVSYEQYF. The CDR3, as DNA: TGCGCCAGCAGCCAAGGGAGGGCCGTCTCCTACGAGCAGTACTTC. The chain couples TRBV4-1 to TRBJ2-7; TRBD2 might be the D (6 bases). Trimming cost V 1 base and J 0 bases, with 10 bases left between them. This CDR3 is built from 15 residues. CDR1 and CDR2 (germline): MGHRA, YSYEKL.

In this sample, this clonotype turned up a few times. The J gene is TRBJ2-2, the V gene TRBV19; D unclear. The CDR3 is 16 amino acids. V was shortened by 7 bases and J by 3 bases, with 18 bases between the two germline ends. Germline V CDR1 and CDR2: LNHDA, SQIVND (reference sequence). The DNA for the CDR3 is TGTGCCAGTAAGAACACAATCGTTGTAGACACCGGGGAGCTGTTTTTT. As protein: CASKNTIVVDTGELFF.

This clonotype was detected only a few times. The chain has TRBV18 and TRBJ2-7, with D possibly TRBD1 on 5 matching bases. The CDR3 contains 15 residues. V was clipped by 2 bases and J by 6 bases, with 17 bases between them. Germline V gene data show CDR1 as KGHSH and CDR2 as LQKENI. Written as DNA, the CDR3 is TGTGCCAGCTCACCAAGAGGACAATCCAACGGCGAGCAGTACTTC. As protein: CASSPRGQSNGEQYF.

This clonotype showed up just a few times. The chain combines TRBV5-1 with TRBJ2-2, with 8 bases lining up with TRBD1. Per the germline V gene, CDR1 is SGHRS and CDR2 is YFSETQ. There are 16 residues in the CDR3. Trimming at V came to 4 bases and at J to 4 bases, leaving 9 bases not matched to a gene. Here the CDR3 reads CASSLQGRGRTGELFF. For the CDR3, the DNA is TGCGCCAGCAGCCTCCAGGGCAGGGGGCGCACCGGGGAGCTGTTTTTT.

This clonotype showed up many times. The chain carries TRBV10-2 and TRBJ2-1; D possibly matches TRBD1 or TRBD2 (5 bases each). Germline CDR1 reads WSHSY; CDR2 reads SAAADI. Deletions cut 6 bases from V and 5 bases from J, with 17 bases between. This CDR3 is 15 amino acids long. CDR3 coding DNA: TGCGCCAGCAGAATTGAGCGGTTGGGGGACAATGAGCAGTTCTTC. It translates to CASRIERLGDNEQFF.

This clonotype appeared many times. The chain joins TRBV4-2 to TRBJ2-2; perhaps TRBD1 as D (6 bases). The CDR3 is 15 residues long. Germline loops: CDR1 LGHNA, CDR2 YNFKEQ. Between the trimmed V and J ends, which lost 7 bases and 4 bases, there was a span of 16 bases. The CDR3, as DNA: TGTGCCAGCACCTTCGAGGGACATATCACCGGGGAGCTGTTTTTT. Protein sequence: CASTFEGHITGELFF.

There are many counts of this clonotype. The chain uses TRBV6-1 and TRBJ2-5, with 8 bases aligning to TRBD1. Germline V gene lookup returns CDR1 MNHNS and CDR2 SASEGT. The CDR3 length is 14 residues. The junction had 5 bases not matched to a gene; V was cut back by 7 bases and J by 1 base. The CDR3 spells CASKADRVQETQYF. The CDR3 DNA is TGTGCCAGCAAAGCGGACAGGGTCCAAGAGACCCAGTACTTC.

This chain links TRBV7-9 with TRBJ2-7; 8 bases align to TRBD1. The germline CDR1 and CDR2 sequences are SEHNR and FQNEAQ (reference sequence). CDR3 length equals 13 residues. V dropped 5 bases and J dropped 6; count of bases not matched to a gene: 6. The CDR3 nucleotides are TGTGCCAGCAGCATAACAGGGGGAGGCGAGCAGTACTTC. Translated, it gives CASSITGGGEQYF.

This clonotype was seen a handful of times. The chain couples TRBV5-5 to TRBJ2-3; 7 nucleotides align to TRBD1. V lost 4 bases and J lost 3; bases outside the gene matches: 11. This CDR3 has 16 residues. CDR1 and CDR2 from the germline V gene are SGHKS and YYEKEE (reference sequence). This CDR3 reads CASSPGPGTDTDTQYF. The DNA for the CDR3 is TGTGCCAGCAGCCCTGGTCCCGGGACAGATACAGATACGCAGTATTTT.

In this sample, this clonotype turned up many times. The V call is TRBV6-1, the J call TRBJ2-7; TRBD2 matches 11 bases. J gave up 6 bases and V 4 bases, and 8 bases lay outside the gene matches. Germline assignment: CDR1 MNHNS and CDR2 SASEGT. The CDR3 length is 15 residues. This chain's CDR3 is CASSVTSGSRSEQYF. CDR3 nucleotide sequence: TGTGCCAGCAGTGTCACTAGCGGGAGTAGGAGCGAGCAGTACTTC.